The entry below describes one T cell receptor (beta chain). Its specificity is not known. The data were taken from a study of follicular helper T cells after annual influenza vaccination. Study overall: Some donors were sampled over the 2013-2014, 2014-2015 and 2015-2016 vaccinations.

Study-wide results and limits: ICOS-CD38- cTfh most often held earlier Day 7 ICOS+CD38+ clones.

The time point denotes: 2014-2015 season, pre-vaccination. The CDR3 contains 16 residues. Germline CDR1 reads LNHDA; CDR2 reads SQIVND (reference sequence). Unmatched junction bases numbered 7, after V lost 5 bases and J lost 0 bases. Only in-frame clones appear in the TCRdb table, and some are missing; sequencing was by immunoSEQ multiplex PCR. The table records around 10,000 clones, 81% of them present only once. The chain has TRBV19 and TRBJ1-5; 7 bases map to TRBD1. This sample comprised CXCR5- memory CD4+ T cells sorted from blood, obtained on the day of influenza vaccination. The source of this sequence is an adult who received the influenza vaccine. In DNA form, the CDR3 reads TGTGCCAGTAGTGCTAGGACAGGTTATAGCAATCAGCCCCAGCATTTT. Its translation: CASSARTGYSNQPQHF.